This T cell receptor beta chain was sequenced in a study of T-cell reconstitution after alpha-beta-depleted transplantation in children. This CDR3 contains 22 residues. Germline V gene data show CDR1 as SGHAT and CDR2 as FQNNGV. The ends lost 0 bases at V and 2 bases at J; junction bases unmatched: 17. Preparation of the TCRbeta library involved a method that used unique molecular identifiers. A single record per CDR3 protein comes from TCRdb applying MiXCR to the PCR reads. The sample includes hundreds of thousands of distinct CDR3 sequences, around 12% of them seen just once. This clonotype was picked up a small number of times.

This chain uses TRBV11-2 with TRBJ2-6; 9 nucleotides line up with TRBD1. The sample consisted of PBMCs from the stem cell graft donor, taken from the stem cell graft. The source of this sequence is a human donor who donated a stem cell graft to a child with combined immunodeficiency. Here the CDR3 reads CASSLDLPGQGSPYTGANVLTF. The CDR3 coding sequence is TGTGCCAGCAGCTTAGATCTACCGGGACAGGGATCCCCATACACTGGGGCCAACGTCCTGACTTTC.